These T cell receptor beta chains were read from a single sample in a study of blood T cells in healthy people across ages. TCRdb used MiXCR to reprocess the 5' RACE reads, holding one entry per CDR3 protein. Here the sample spans approximately 800,000 distinct CDR3 sequences, about 26% being singletons. The same specimen was also included in a second study, on T cells of mothers and their children.

The specimen sequenced was blood. The receptor set was obtained from a boy younger than 18 in good health. The conserved cysteine and the conserved F or W are not part of the CDR3 here. A D gene is named only where the DNA matches it firmly.

V gene	D gene	J gene	CDR3 protein
TRBV5-1	TRBD2	TRBJ2-5	ASSLSTSGNQETQY
TRBV27	TRBD2	TRBJ2-5	ASSLWRGMETQY
TRBV11-3	-	TRBJ2-7	ASLHEGAYEQY
TRBV7-9	-	TRBJ2-2	ASSPFQNTGELF
TRBV5-1	-	TRBJ2-1	ASSSRQGDNEQF
TRBV9	-	TRBJ1-4	ASSVEGEKLF
TRBV14	-	TRBJ2-2	ASSRNVGTTTGELF
TRBV2	-	TRBJ2-3	ASNWAADTQY
TRBV28	-	TRBJ2-3	ASSLSLRGGDTDTQY
TRBV6-4	-	TRBJ1-1	ASRTNPGNTEAF
TRBV6-1	TRBD2	TRBJ2-3	ASSRHSGGDADTQY
TRBV10-3	TRBD2	TRBJ2-7	AIKGTSGAGEQY
TRBV7-2	-	TRBJ2-3	ASSWRDSTDTQY
TRBV28	-	TRBJ1-5	ASSLSTGLSNQPQH
TRBV7-2	-	TRBJ1-4	ASSPARGQSEKLF
TRBV5-1	TRBD1	TRBJ1-1	ASSWGPGGGNTEAF
TRBV2	-	TRBJ1-4	ASSHDWGDREKLF
TRBV20-1	TRBD2	TRBJ2-5	SARDEIAGVRGETQY
TRBV25-1	TRBD2	TRBJ2-5	ASSDISGLAAPRTQY
TRBV4-1	-	-	ASSQGSGKQVYEQY